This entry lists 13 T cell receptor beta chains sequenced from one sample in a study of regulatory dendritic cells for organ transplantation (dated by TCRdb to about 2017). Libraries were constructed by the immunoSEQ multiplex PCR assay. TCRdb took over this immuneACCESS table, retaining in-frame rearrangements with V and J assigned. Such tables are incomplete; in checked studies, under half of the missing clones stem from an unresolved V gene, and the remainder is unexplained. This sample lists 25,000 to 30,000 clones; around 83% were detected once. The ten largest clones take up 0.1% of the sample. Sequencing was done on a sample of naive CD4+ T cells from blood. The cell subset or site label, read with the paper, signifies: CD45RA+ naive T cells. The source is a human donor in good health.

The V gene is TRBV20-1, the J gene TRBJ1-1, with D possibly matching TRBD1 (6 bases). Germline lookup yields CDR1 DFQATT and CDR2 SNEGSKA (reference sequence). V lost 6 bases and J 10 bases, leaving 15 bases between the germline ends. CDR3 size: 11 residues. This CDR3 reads CSAPEGVSAFF. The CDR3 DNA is TGCAGTGCCCCCGAGGGGGTCTCAGCTTTCTTT.

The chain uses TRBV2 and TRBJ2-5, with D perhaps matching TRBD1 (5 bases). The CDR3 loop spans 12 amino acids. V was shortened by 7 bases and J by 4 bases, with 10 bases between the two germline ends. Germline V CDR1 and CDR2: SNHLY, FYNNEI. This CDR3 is CASTQGTETQYF. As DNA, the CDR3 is TGTGCCAGCACTCAGGGAACAGAGACCCAGTACTTC.

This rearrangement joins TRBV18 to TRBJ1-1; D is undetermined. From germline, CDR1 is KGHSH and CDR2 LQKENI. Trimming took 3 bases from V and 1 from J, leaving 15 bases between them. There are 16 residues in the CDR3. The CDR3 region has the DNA TGTGCCAGCTCACCCTCCGGTCAGGTCGGGAACACTGAAGCTTTCTTT. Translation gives CASSPSGQVGNTEAFF.

This CDR3 reads CASSISWRKGGYTF. The CDR3 bases are TGTGCCAGCAGCATTAGTTGGCGGAAAGGTGGCTACACCTTC. The chain carries TRBV11-3 and TRBJ1-2; D is ambiguous. The germline CDR1 and CDR2 sequences are SGHNT and YENEEA. This CDR3 spans 14 amino acids. The V and J ends lost 5 bases and 7 bases respectively, with 17 bases between them.

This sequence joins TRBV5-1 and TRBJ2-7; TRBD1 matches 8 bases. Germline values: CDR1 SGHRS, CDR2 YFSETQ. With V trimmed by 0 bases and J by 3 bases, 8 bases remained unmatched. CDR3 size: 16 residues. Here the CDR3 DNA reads TGCGCCAGCAGCTTGGGGGGGACACAGGGGGACTACGAGCAGTACTTC. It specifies CASSLGGTQGDYEQYF.

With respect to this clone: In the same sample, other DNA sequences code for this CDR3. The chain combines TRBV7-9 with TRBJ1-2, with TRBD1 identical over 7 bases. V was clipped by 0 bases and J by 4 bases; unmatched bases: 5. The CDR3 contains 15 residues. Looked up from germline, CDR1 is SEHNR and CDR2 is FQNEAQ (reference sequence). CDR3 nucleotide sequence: TGTGCCAGCAGCTTAGCGCAGGGGGGACCCTATGGCTACACCTTC. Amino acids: CASSLAQGGPYGYTF.

CDR3 sequence reads: CASSLGQGGGNTIYF. CDR3 bases: TGCGCCAGCAGCTTAGGACAGGGCGGTGGAAACACCATATATTTT. The chain carries TRBV5-1 and TRBJ1-3; 8 positions agree with TRBD1. Germline V gives CDR1 SGHRS, CDR2 YFSETQ. The CDR3 covers 15 residues. With 2 bases clipped from V and 3 bases from J, the junction kept 4 bases outside the gene matches. The entire variable domain, with the rest obtained from reference TRBV5-1 and TRBJ1-3, is as follows: KAGVTQTPRYLIKTRGQQVTLSCSPISGHRSVSWYQQTPGQGLQFLFEYFSETQRNKGNFPGRFSGRQFSNSRSEMNVSTLELGDSALYLCASSLGQGGGNTIYFGEGSWLTVV.

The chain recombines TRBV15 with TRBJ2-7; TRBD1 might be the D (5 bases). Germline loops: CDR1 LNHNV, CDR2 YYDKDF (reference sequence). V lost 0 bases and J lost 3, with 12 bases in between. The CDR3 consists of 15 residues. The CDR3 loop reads CATSRELGRGYEQYF. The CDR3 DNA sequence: TGTGCCACCAGCAGAGAACTGGGAAGGGGCTACGAGCAGTACTTC.

Written as DNA, the CDR3 is TGTGCCAGCAGCTTAATGGCTAGCTCAGAGACCCAGTACTTC. Translation: CASSLMASSETQYF. The V gene is TRBV7-2, the J gene TRBJ2-5, with D possibly matching TRBD2 (5 bases). V was pared by 2 bases and J by 4 bases, with 11 bases between. Germline CDR1 SGHTA, CDR2 FQGNSA. The CDR3 extends over 14 amino acids.

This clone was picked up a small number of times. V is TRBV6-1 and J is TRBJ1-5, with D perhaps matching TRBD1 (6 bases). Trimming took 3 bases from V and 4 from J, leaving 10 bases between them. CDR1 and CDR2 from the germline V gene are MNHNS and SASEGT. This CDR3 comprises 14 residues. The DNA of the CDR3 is TGTGCCAGCAGTGAGATCAGGGGAAATCAGCCCCAGCATTTT. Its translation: CASSEIRGNQPQHF.

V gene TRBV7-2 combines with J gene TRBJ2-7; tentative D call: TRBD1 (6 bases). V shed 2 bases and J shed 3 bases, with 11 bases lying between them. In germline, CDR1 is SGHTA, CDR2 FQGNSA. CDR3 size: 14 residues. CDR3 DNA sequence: TGTGCCAGCAGCTTATACAGGGAAGGCTACGAGCAGTACTTC. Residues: CASSLYREGYEQYF.

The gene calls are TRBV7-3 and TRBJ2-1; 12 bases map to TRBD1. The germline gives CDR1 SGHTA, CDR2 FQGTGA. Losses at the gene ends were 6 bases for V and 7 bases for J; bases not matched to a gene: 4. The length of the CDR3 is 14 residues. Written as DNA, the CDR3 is TGTGCCAGCAGTAGGGACAGGGGGCAAAATGAGCAGTTCTTC. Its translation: CASSRDRGQNEQFF. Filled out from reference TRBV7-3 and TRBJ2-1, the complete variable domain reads GAGVSQTPSNKVTEKGKYVELRCDPISGHTALYWYRQSLGQGPEFLIYFQGTGAADDSGLPNDRFFAVRPEGSVSTLKIQRTERGDSAVYLCASSRDRGQNEQFFGPGTRLTVL.

The CDR3 region is CASRPDGNYGYTF. In DNA, the CDR3 is TGTGCCAGCAGACCCGACGGGAACTATGGCTACACCTTC. This chain uses TRBV27 with TRBJ1-2; D uncertain. The CDR3 has 13 amino acids. V lost 6 bases and J 2 bases, leaving 10 bases between the germline ends. CDR1 is MNHEY and CDR2 is SMNVEV in the germline V gene (reference sequence).